This is a list of T cell receptor beta chains from one sample in a study of identical twins. MiXCR was run by TCRdb on the 5' RACE reads, yielding one entry per CDR3 protein. This repertoire shows 500,000 or so distinct CDR3 sequences, about 14% found once; its top ten account for approximately 0.52%. These same records also appear under a second study, on yellow fever vaccine responses in identical twins.

Sample: CD4+ T cells sorted from blood. Source of these receptors: a young woman in good health. The CDR3 runs from the conserved cysteine through the conserved F or W. D genes are given only for firm matches. Not all rows give a size; the values are once, few, many and, for expanded clones, a class.

abundance	j_gene	d_gene	v_gene	CDR3aa	CDR3nt
NA	TRBJ1-2	TRBD1	TRBV6-1	CASKPGTGHGYTF	TGTGCCAGCAAACCCGGGACAGGGCATGGCTACACCTTC
NA	TRBJ2-7	NA	TRBV29-1	CSVARDSYEQYF	TGCAGCGTCGCTCGGGACTCCTACGAGCAGTACTTC
NA	TRBJ2-5	NA	TRBV11-3	CASSLGGRGYGETQYF	TGTGCCAGCAGCTTAGGTGGTCGAGGGTATGGGGAGACCCAGTACTTC
few	TRBJ1-3	NA	TRBV6-6	CASSEVHTIYF	TGTGCCAGCAGCGAGGTACACACCATATATTTT
few	TRBJ2-1	TRBD2	TRBV11-1	CASSFSSGAVQGTYNEQFF	TGTGCCAGCAGCTTTTCTAGCGGCGCGGTCCAGGGCACCTACAATGAGCAGTTCTTC
NA	TRBJ2-5	NA	TRBV7-9	CASSFFKVQETQYF	TGTGCCAGCAGCTTCTTTAAAGTTCAAGAGACCCAGTACTTC
NA	TRBJ2-3	TRBD1	TRBV7-3	CASSLTGTGGGEDTQYF	TGTGCCAGCAGCTTAACGGGAACAGGGGGTGGTGAAGATACGCAGTATTTT
NA	TRBJ2-2	TRBD2	TRBV11-2	CAFCLELAALITGELFF	TGTGCCTTCTGCTTAGAACTAGCGGCGTTAATCACCGGGGAGCTGTTTTTT
many	TRBJ2-3	NA	TRBV28	CASSFDSTDTQYF	TGTGCCAGCAGTTTCGATAGCACAGATACGCAGTATTTT
NA	TRBJ2-3	TRBD2	TRBV3-1	CASSQVPTSGAPVYF	TGTGCCAGCAGCCAAGTCCCGACTAGCGGGGCCCCGGTGTATTTT
NA	TRBJ2-7	NA	TRBV2	CASGQGYSEQYF	TGTGCATCGGGCCAGGGCTACTCCGAGCAGTACTTC
few	TRBJ2-5	TRBD1	TRBV12-3/TRBV12-4	CASILTGIETQYF	TGTGCCAGCATACTGACAGGGATAGAGACCCAGTACTTC
few	TRBJ2-3	TRBD2	TRBV14	CASSQAARGGRVGTDTQYF	TGTGCCAGCAGCCAGGCCGCCCGTGGCGGGAGAGTAGGAACAGATACGCAGTATTTT
NA	TRBJ2-1	NA	TRBV7-6	CASSPSGSRHNEQFF	TGTGCCAGCAGCCCTAGTGGGAGTCGTCACAATGAGCAGTTCTTC
NA	TRBJ2-5	TRBD1	TRBV6-1	CASRRDRGRETQYF	TGTGCCAGCAGGCGGGACAGGGGGCGAGAGACCCAGTACTTC
NA	TRBJ2-2	NA	TRBV7-2	CASSFKWGNGELFF	TGTGCCAGCAGCTTTAAGTGGGGAAACGGGGAGCTGTTTTTT
NA	TRBJ2-2	NA	TRBV5-1	CASSSGGLTWELFF	TGCGCCAGCAGCTCCGGGGGGCTCACCTGGGAGCTGTTTTTT
NA	TRBJ2-3	NA	TRBV20-1	CSARVKVGPTDTQYF	TGCAGTGCTAGAGTAAAGGTGGGGCCGACAGATACGCAGTATTTT
many	TRBJ2-1	TRBD1	TRBV6-2/TRBV6-3	CASMLSLPGQTKFF	TGTGCCAGCATGCTTTCATTACCGGGACAGACGAAGTTCTTC
NA	TRBJ2-1	TRBD1	TRBV6-5	CASSYRGQALNEQFF	TGTGCCAGCAGTTACAGGGGACAGGCCCTCAATGAGCAGTTCTTC
many	TRBJ2-3	TRBD2	TRBV29-1	CSVGGLAGGQSSTDTQYF	TGCAGCGTTGGGGGTCTAGCGGGGGGCCAATCTAGCACAGATACGCAGTATTTT
NA	TRBJ2-1	NA	TRBV5-1	CASSYATGTFYNEQFF	TGCGCCAGCAGCTACGCTACAGGGACCTTCTACAATGAGCAGTTCTTC
NA	TRBJ2-1	TRBD1	TRBV20-1	CSASGTATYNEQFF	TGCAGTGCTTCAGGGACAGCCACCTACAATGAGCAGTTCTTC
few	TRBJ2-7	TRBD2	TRBV27	CASSYRLAGLPPYEQYF	TGTGCCAGCAGTTACCGACTAGCGGGGCTCCCTCCCTACGAGCAGTACTTC
few	TRBJ1-2	NA	TRBV20-1	CSARELTGIYGYTF	TGCAGTGCTAGAGAGCTGACAGGCATCTATGGCTACACCTTC
few	TRBJ2-7	TRBD1	TRBV12-3/TRBV12-4	CASSFSDRTYEQYF	TGTGCCAGCAGTTTCTCGGACAGGACCTACGAGCAGTACTTC
many	TRBJ2-3	TRBD1	TRBV7-8	CASSLMLGTGGRDTQYF	TGTGCCAGCAGCTTGATGCTGGGGACAGGGGGCAGAGATACGCAGTATTTT
many	TRBJ2-7	TRBD2	TRBV3-1	CASSQTSGAYEQYF	TGTGCCAGCAGCCAGACTAGCGGAGCCTACGAGCAGTACTTC
NA	TRBJ2-2	NA	TRBV27	CASSLYGGANTGELFF	TGTGCCAGCAGTTTATACGGAGGGGCGAACACCGGGGAGCTGTTTTTT
NA	TRBJ1-2	NA	TRBV2	CASVVGSNYGYTF	TGTGCCAGCGTAGTGGGGTCGAACTATGGCTACACCTTC
few	TRBJ2-3	NA	TRBV2	CASSLRRNPSTDTQYF	TGTGCCAGCAGTTTGAGACGGAACCCTAGCACAGATACGCAGTATTTT
NA	TRBJ2-1	NA	TRBV20-1	CSASRSVDEQFF	TGCAGTGCCAGCCGGTCGGTGGATGAGCAGTTCTTC
few	TRBJ2-1	TRBD2	TRBV6-2/TRBV6-3	CASSNMKREVNEQFF	TGTGCCAGCAGTAACATGAAGCGGGAGGTCAATGAGCAGTTCTTC
NA	TRBJ2-7	NA	TRBV27	CASSYFRREQFYEQYF	TGTGCCAGCAGTTATTTTCGCAGGGAACAGTTCTACGAGCAGTACTTC
NA	TRBJ1-6	NA	TRBV24-1	CATSRVGNSPLHF	TGTGCCACCAGCAGGGTCGGTAATTCACCCCTCCACTTT
few	TRBJ2-7	TRBD1	TRBV4-3	CASSRGQGQAYEQYF	TGCGCCAGCAGCCGGGGACAGGGGCAAGCCTACGAGCAGTACTTC
NA	TRBJ2-5	NA	TRBV11-2	CASSLHGAGETQYF	TGTGCCAGCAGCTTACACGGGGCTGGTGAGACCCAGTACTTC
NA	TRBJ2-1	TRBD2	TRBV14	CASSHVAGGQRRDEFF	TGTGCCAGCAGCCACGTAGCGGGGGGCCAGAGACGGGATGAGTTCTTC
few	TRBJ1-5	NA	TRBV6-5	CASSYGVRTDKNQPQHF	TGTGCCAGCAGTTACGGAGTTAGGACAGACAAAAATCAGCCCCAGCATTTT
NA	TRBJ1-5	NA	TRBV25-1	CASSSGQLYSNQPQHF	TGTGCCAGCAGCTCCGGACAGCTCTATAGCAATCAGCCCCAGCATTTT
few	TRBJ2-4	NA	TRBV12-3/TRBV12-4	CASSLVAGGLAKNIQYF	TGTGCCAGCAGTTTAGTTGCTGGCGGCTTAGCCAAAAACATTCAGTACTTC
many	TRBJ2-1	TRBD2	TRBV12-3/TRBV12-4	CASKKIAGGGNEQFF	TGTGCCAGCAAAAAGATAGCGGGAGGTGGTAATGAGCAGTTCTTC
NA	TRBJ2-3	TRBD1	TRBV7-6	CASSLVVAGGPDTQYF	TGTGCCAGCAGCTTAGTGGTGGCAGGGGGTCCAGATACGCAGTATTTT
NA	TRBJ2-1	NA	TRBV12-5	CASAASRTRSFNEQFF	TGTGCTAGTGCCGCCTCTAGGACACGGTCCTTCAATGAGCAGTTCTTC
NA	TRBJ2-5	TRBD2	TRBV11-2	CASSLKGSSGTGPNQETQYF	TGTGCCAGCAGCTTAAAGGGTAGTAGCGGGACGGGCCCCAATCAAGAGACCCAGTACTTC